The 20 T cell receptor beta chains below come from one sample, sequenced in a study of OX40 agonist ivuxolimab in advanced cancers. The assay was immunoSEQ multiplex PCR, and TCRdb's table has in-frame clones only and misses some. The sample holds fewer than 50,000 clones, over 60% seen once. The specimen comprised CD4+ or CD8+ T cells sorted from blood, sampled in a trial of the OX40 agonist ivuxolimab. The receptors stem from an adult with an advanced solid tumor such as melanoma, head and neck, liver or kidney cancer.

This chain connects TRBV30 to TRBJ1-1; no reliable D call. The germline CDR1 and CDR2 sequences are GTSNPN and SVGIG (reference sequence). This CDR3 region has 12 residues. V shed 0 bases and J shed 6 bases, with 8 bases lying between them. The DNA of the CDR3 is TGTGCCTGGAGTGTAAGGGCGTCTGAAGCTTTCTTT. This codes for CAWSVRASEAFF.

This clone is labeled as medium-sized. This rearrangement joins TRBV19 to TRBJ2-1; 7 bases are shared with TRBD1. The CDR3 is 16 residues long. In germline, CDR1 is LNHDA, CDR2 SQIVND (reference sequence). The J segment lost 0 bases and the V segment lost 5 bases, leaving 7 bases of the junction unmatched. The CDR3 DNA reads as TGTGCCAGTAGTCTCCGGACAGGACTCTCCTACAATGAGCAGTTCTTC. It translates to CASSLRTGLSYNEQFF.

This sequence joins TRBV5-1 and TRBJ2-7, with D unclear. The CDR3 totals 14 residues. V lost 0 bases, J lost 2 bases, and 9 bases lay in between. CDR1 and CDR2 (germline): SGHRS, YFSETQ. The CDR3, as DNA: TGCGCCAGCAGCTTGGCACAGAATACCTACGAGCAGTACTTC. Translating gives CASSLAQNTYEQYF.

The chain combines TRBV6-5 with TRBJ1-2, with TRBD1 identical over 9 bases. This CDR3 comprises 14 residues. Germline V CDR1 and CDR2: MNHEY, SVGAGI. Trimming removed 8 bases from V and 2 bases from J; junction bases left unmatched: 6. The CDR3 is CASRTGEGNYGYTF. In DNA form, the CDR3 reads TGTGCCAGCCGGACAGGGGAGGGAAACTATGGCTACACCTTC.

This rearrangement joins TRBV5-1 to TRBJ2-5; 8 bases align to TRBD2. V was pared by 0 bases and J by 6 bases, with 10 bases of the junction left unmatched. Germline CDR1 is SGHRS and CDR2 is YFSETQ. CDR3 size: 16 residues. This CDR3 is CASSLGPREGGKTQYF. CDR3 DNA sequence: TGCGCCAGCAGCTTGGGACCCCGGGAGGGCGGGAAGACCCAGTACTTC. Full variable domain (missing parts from reference TRBV5-1 and TRBJ2-5): KAGVTQTPRYLIKTRGQQVTLSCSPISGHRSVSWYQQTPGQGLQFLFEYFSETQRNKGNFPGRFSGRQFSNSRSEMNVSTLELGDSALYLCASSLGPREGGKTQYFGPGTRLLVL.

The genes are TRBV4-1 and TRBJ2-3; D is ambiguous. The CDR3 extends over 15 amino acids. CDR1 is MGHRA, CDR2 YSYEKL, per germline. V was trimmed by 5 bases and J by 2 bases, leaving 14 bases between them. The CDR3 DNA is TGCGCCAGCAGCGCCGCGCCCAGAGCCACAGATACGCAGTATTTT. This codes for CASSAAPRATDTQYF.

The DNA of the CDR3 is TGTGCCAGCAGCTTCAGACTAGCGGGAAATCAAGAGACCCAGTACTTC. Its translation: CASSFRLAGNQETQYF. V and J are TRBV11-2 and TRBJ2-5; 11 bases align to TRBD2. The CDR3 spans 16 residues. The germline V gene has CDR1 SGHAT and CDR2 FQNNGV. V lost 3 bases to trimming and J lost 2 bases; unmatched junction nucleotides: 5.

This chain links TRBV19 with TRBJ1-6; D perhaps matches TRBD1 (6 bases). V lost 6 bases, J lost 13 bases, and 13 bases lay in between. Germline CDR1 is LNHDA and CDR2 is SQIVND (reference sequence). The CDR3 is 12 residues long. In DNA form, the CDR3 reads TGTGCCAGTAGGACAGGAGAAAGGCCCCTCCACTTT. It is translated as CASRTGERPLHF.

CDR3 protein: CASSQRTSYGYTF. CDR3 bases: TGTGCCAGCAGCCAAAGGACATCCTATGGCTACACCTTC. The V and J genes are TRBV14 and TRBJ1-2, with D perhaps TRBD1 (5 bases). V dropped 2 bases and J dropped 4 bases, with 8 bases sitting between them. This CDR3 contains 13 residues. The germline V gene encodes CDR1 SGHDN and CDR2 FVKESK.

This clone occurred a few times. The V gene is TRBV28, the J gene TRBJ1-5, with unresolved D. This CDR3 region has 12 residues. Germline lookup yields CDR1 MDHEN and CDR2 SYDVKM. V lost 7 bases and J lost 7, with 11 bases in between. The DNA for the CDR3 is TGTGCCAGCACCCGAGATAACCAGCCCCAGCATTTT. It specifies CASTRDNQPQHF.

This clone has only one observation. The J gene is TRBJ1-5, the V gene TRBV6-1; D is unresolved. The ends were cut back, 2 bases at V and 1 base at J, with 6 bases in the middle. CDR1 and CDR2 (germline): MNHNS, SASEGT. The CDR3 length is 14 residues. The CDR3 DNA follows: TGTGCCAGCAGTGAACTAGGGAGCAATCAGCCCCAGCATTTT. Translation gives CASSELGSNQPQHF.

V usage is TRBV5-5 and J usage is TRBJ1-1; D possibly corresponds to TRBD1 (5 bases). V lost 10 bases, J lost 4 bases, and 8 bases lay in between. CDR3 size: 10 residues. Per the germline V gene, CDR1 is SGHKS and CDR2 is YYEKEE (reference sequence). In DNA, the CDR3 is TGTGCCGAAGGGGTCACTGAAGCTTTCTTT. As protein: CAEGVTEAFF. The whole variable domain, filled in from reference TRBV5-5 and TRBJ1-1, reads DAGVTQSPTHLIKTRGQQVTLRCSPISGHKSVSWYQQVLGQGPQFIFQYYEKEERGRGNFPDRFSARQFPNYSSELNVNALLLGDSALYLCAEGVTEAFFGQGTRLTVV.

CDR3 protein: CASRRPTGAGNTIYF. The DNA for the CDR3 is TGTGCCAGTAGGAGACCGACAGGGGCTGGAAACACCATATATTTT. The chain carries TRBV19 and TRBJ1-3; 8 bases line up with TRBD1. Trimming took 6 bases from V and 2 from J; bases not matched to a gene: 6. Germline lookup yields CDR1 LNHDA and CDR2 SQIVND (reference sequence). The CDR3 is 15 residues long.

This clone has a handful of counts. The chain employs TRBV28 and TRBJ1-3; maybe TRBD1 (6 bases). Between the trimmed V and J ends, which lost 2 bases and 11 bases, there was a span of 10 bases. Looked up from germline, CDR1 is MDHEN and CDR2 is SYDVKM. The CDR3 runs to 12 residues. This CDR3 reads CASSLSNRAIYF. Written as DNA, the CDR3 is TGTGCCAGCAGTTTAAGCAACAGGGCCATATATTTT.

The chain employs TRBV11-3 and TRBJ1-1; 8 nucleotides agree with TRBD1. The junction had 16 bases not matched to a gene; V was cut back by 0 bases and J by 1 base. The CDR3 is made up of 20 amino acids. CDR1 and CDR2 (germline): SGHNT, YENEEA. The CDR3 region has the DNA TGTGCCAGCAGCTTAGATAAGGAGACAGGGGTACGTTTATGGAACACTGAAGCTTTCTTT. This codes for CASSLDKETGVRLWNTEAFF.

V and J are TRBV29-1 and TRBJ2-2, with D perhaps being TRBD1 or TRBD2 (5 bases each). The CDR3 is 14 residues long. Trimming shortened V by 4 bases and J by 6 bases, and 15 bases separated the two germline ends. Germline V gives CDR1 SQVTM, CDR2 ANQGSEA. CDR3 sequence: CSVVSGAVAGELFF. The CDR3 DNA reads as TGCAGCGTTGTTTCCGGGGCTGTAGCCGGGGAGCTGTTTTTT.

The chain couples TRBV5-5 to TRBJ2-2; maybe TRBD1 (5 bases). With 4 bases removed from V and 0 bases from J, the gap between germline ends came to 7 bases. Germline V gene data show CDR1 as SGHKS and CDR2 as YYEKEE (reference sequence). The length of the CDR3 is 14 residues. CDR3 sequence: CASSLTANTGELFF. The CDR3 bases are TGTGCCAGCAGCCTGACAGCGAACACCGGGGAGCTGTTTTTT.

The chain uses TRBV5-1 and TRBJ2-4, with D unresolved. In germline, CDR1 is SGHRS, CDR2 YFSETQ. The CDR3 sequence is 13 residues long. Trimming removed 1 base at V and 8 bases at J, with 10 bases between. In nucleotides, the CDR3 is TGCGCCAGCAGCTTGCTGGGGTCGGACATTCAGTACTTC. As protein: CASSLLGSDIQYF.

The chain uses TRBV18 and TRBJ2-7; D ambiguous. The CDR3 consists of 14 residues. Trimming took off 0 bases at V and 0 bases at J, with 6 bases between the two ends. Germline CDR1 KGHSH, CDR2 LQKENI. CDR3 region: CASSPPYPSYEQYF. The CDR3 DNA follows: TGTGCCAGCTCACCACCGTATCCCTCCTACGAGCAGTACTTC.

This sequence joins TRBV28 and TRBJ1-4; D unclear. The CDR3 is 14 residues long. V gave up 5 bases and J gave up 0 bases, with 7 bases separating them. Germline V gene lookup returns CDR1 MDHEN and CDR2 SYDVKM. The CDR3 nucleotides read TGTGCCAGCAGTCTACAGACAACTAATGAAAAACTGTTTTTT. Translated: CASSLQTTNEKLFF.